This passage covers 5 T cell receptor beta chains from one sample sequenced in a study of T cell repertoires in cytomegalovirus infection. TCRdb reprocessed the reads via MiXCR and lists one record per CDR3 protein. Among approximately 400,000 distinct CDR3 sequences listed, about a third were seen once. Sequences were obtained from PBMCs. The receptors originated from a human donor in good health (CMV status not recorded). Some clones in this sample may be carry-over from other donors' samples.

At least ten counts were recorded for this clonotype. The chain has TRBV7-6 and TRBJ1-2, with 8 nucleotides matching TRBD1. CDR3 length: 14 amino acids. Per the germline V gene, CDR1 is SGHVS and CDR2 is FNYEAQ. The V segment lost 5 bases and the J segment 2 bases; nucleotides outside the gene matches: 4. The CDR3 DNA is TGTGCCAGCAGCCCGTACAGGGGGAACTATGGCTACACCTTC. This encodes CASSPYRGNYGYTF.

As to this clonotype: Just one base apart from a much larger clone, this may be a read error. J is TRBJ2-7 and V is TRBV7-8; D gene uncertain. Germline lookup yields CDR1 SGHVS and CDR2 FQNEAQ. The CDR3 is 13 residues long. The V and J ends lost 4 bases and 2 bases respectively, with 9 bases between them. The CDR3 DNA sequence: TGTGCCAGCAGCTCCGACCAACCCTACGAGCAGTACTTC. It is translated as CASSSDQPYEQYF.

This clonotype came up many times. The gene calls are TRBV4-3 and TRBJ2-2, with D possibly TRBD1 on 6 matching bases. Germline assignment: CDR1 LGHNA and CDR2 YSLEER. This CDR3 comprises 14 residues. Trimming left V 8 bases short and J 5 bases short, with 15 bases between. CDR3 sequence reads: CASGTTRKTGELFF. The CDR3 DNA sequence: TGCGCCAGCGGGACAACCAGGAAAACCGGGGAGCTGTTTTTT.

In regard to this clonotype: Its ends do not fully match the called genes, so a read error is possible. The CDR3 region has the DNA TGCGCCGGCAGCCAGGGGGGTCTAGCCGGAACCGGGGAGCTGTTTTTT. It is translated as CAGSQGGLAGTGELFF. The rearrangement joins TRBV4-1 to TRBJ2-2; D possibly corresponds to TRBD1 (7 bases). This CDR3 spans 16 amino acids. Per the germline V gene, CDR1 is MGHRA and CDR2 is YSYEKL.

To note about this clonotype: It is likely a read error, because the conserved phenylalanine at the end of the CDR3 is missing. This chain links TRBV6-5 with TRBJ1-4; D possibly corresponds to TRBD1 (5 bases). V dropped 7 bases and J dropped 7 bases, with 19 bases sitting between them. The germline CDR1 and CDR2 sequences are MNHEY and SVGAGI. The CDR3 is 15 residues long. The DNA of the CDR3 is TGTGCCAGCAAAAGTGTGGGGACTCTTCGTGAAAAACTGTTTTAT. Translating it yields CASKSVGTLREKLFY.